A single sample is the source of the 13 T cell receptor beta chains below, sequenced in a study of T cells expressing NK-cell markers. TCRdb reanalyzed the 5' RACE reads and collapses them to one entry per CDR3 protein, without DNA. The sample data list under 500,000 distinct CDR3 sequences. The sequencing input was blood T cells: a sorted CD56 or NKG2C T cell subset, CD4+ or CD8+ T cells, or bulk PBMC T cells (not recorded which). These receptors all come from a woman between 18 and 69 years old in good health.

The chain carries TRBV4-3 and TRBJ1-6; with no DNA, the TCRdb D assignment of TRBD1 cannot be verified. Germline CDR1 LGHNA, CDR2 YSLEER. This CDR3 comprises 15 residues. The chain's CDR3 is CASSHTGTGGIPLHF.

This chain uses TRBV27 with TRBJ2-1; the D call from TCRdb, TRBD1, cannot be confirmed without DNA. CDR1 is MNHEY, CDR2 SMNVEV, per germline (reference sequence). This CDR3 has 14 amino acids. CDR3 residues: CASRAGVPYNEQFF.

This chain connects TRBV20-1 to TRBJ2-2; checking the TCRdb D call of TRBD1 is not possible without DNA. The CDR3 extends over 13 amino acids. The germline gives CDR1 DFQATT, CDR2 SNEGSKA (reference sequence). The CDR3 is CSAFQGGPGELFF.

The chain joins TRBV5-5 to TRBJ1-1; TCRdb gives TRBD1 as the D gene, but with no DNA this cannot be confirmed. This CDR3 has 13 amino acids. Germline CDR1 and CDR2: SGHKS and YYEKEE (reference sequence). CDR3 amino acids: CASSWGTGTEAFF.

V and J are TRBV5-4 and TRBJ2-5; no DNA is available, so the TRBD1 call from TCRdb remains unchecked. CDR1 and CDR2 from the germline V gene are SGHNT and YYREEE (reference sequence). The CDR3 is 14 residues long. The CDR3 protein is CASSWSRGQETQYF.

The chain uses TRBV6-5 and TRBJ2-7. CDR3 length: 14 amino acids. Germline CDR1 is MNHEY and CDR2 is SVGAGI. The CDR3 reads CASSYSRASYEQYF.

This chain joins TRBV10-3 and TRBJ1-4. The CDR3 covers 14 residues. CDR1 and CDR2 (germline): ENHRY, SYGVKD. The CDR3 loop is CAISAGGSNEKLFF.

The CDR3 spells CASSLAMSYNEQFF. V and J are TRBV12-3 or TRBV12-4 and TRBJ2-1. The CDR3 covers 14 residues.

The chain employs TRBV20-1 and TRBJ2-3; no DNA is available, so the TRBD1 call from TCRdb remains unchecked. The CDR3 extends over 14 amino acids. CDR1 is DFQATT and CDR2 is SNEGSKA in the germline V gene (reference sequence). This chain's CDR3 is CSASGGASTDTQYF.

V is TRBV6-2 or TRBV6-3 and J is TRBJ2-5; the TCRdb D gene call, TRBD2, has no DNA to confirm it. Germline values: CDR1 MNHEY, CDR2 SVGEGT. This CDR3 is built from 20 residues. The CDR3 region is CASSYYLRLAGTNGGGTQYF.

The chain recombines TRBV7-9 with TRBJ1-2; as DNA is missing, the TRBD1 call by TCRdb cannot be tested. The V gene's germline CDR1 is SEHNR and CDR2 FQNEAQ (reference sequence). This CDR3 contains 17 residues. The CDR3 reads CASSLEDRGLLDYGYTF. Supplemented by reference TRBV7-9 and TRBJ1-2, the full variable domain reads DTGVSQNPRHKITKRGQNVTFRCDPISEHNRLYWYRQTLGQGPEFLTYFQNEAQLEKSRLLSDRFSAERPKGSFSTLEIQRTEQGDSAMYLCASSLEDRGLLDYGYTFGSGTRLTVV.

The chain has TRBV9 and TRBJ1-4. Germline assignment: CDR1 SGDLS and CDR2 YYNGEE. The CDR3 is made up of 15 amino acids. The CDR3 loop reads CASSAEGGGKEKLFF.

The chain employs TRBV6-1 and TRBJ2-7; with no DNA, the TCRdb D assignment of TRBD2 cannot be verified. CDR1 is MNHNS, CDR2 SASEGT, per germline. This CDR3 has 16 amino acids. The CDR3 region is CASSELHSGRDDEQYF.